Listed below are T cell receptor beta chains from one sample, sequenced in a study of T-cell reconstitution after alpha-beta-depleted transplantation in children. TCRdb reanalysed the PCR reads using MiXCR and keeps one entry per CDR3 protein. This table holds 200,000 to 250,000 distinct CDR3 sequences, 8% to 9.5% found once. Sequenced here: PBMCs from the stem cell graft donor, sampled from the stem cell graft. Every receptor here comes from a human donor who donated a stem cell graft to a child with acute lymphoblastic leukemia. The conserved cysteine and the conserved F or W are not part of the CDR3 here. D genes are given only for firm matches. Clone size is not always given. Where it is, it says once, few, many or a class for expanded clones.

>TRBV5-1|12|-|-
ASSFGTTNTEAF
>TRBV7-8|10|-|-
ASKYSGELAF
>TRBV5-1|12|few|-
ASSATGAFDEQF
>TRBV20-1|10|many|-
SAQSGLGEQF
>TRBV10-2|13|many|TRBD2
ASSDLAGRLSEQF
>TRBV20-1|12|-|TRBD1
SAREDRDGDGYT
>TRBV5-5|14|few|-
ASSLAWRTAPETQY
>TRBV27|12|many|-
ASSFGPSNAEAF
>TRBV7-2|13|-|TRBD2
ASSLLGGALDTQY
>TRBV7-2|11|-|-
ASSFQGDQPQH
>TRBV6-2/TRBV6-3|14|many|TRBD1
ASRILGTGTSYEQY
>TRBV3-1|13|-|TRBD1
ASSPPGQGGDTQY
>TRBV12-3/TRBV12-4|14|few|TRBD1
ASSLALSGAGGGYT
>TRBV2|15|few|TRBD2
ASSDLAGATYQETQY
>TRBV5-6|11|many|-
ASSLAGRETQY
>TRBV14|16|many|TRBD2
ASSQEVGLARGTDTQY
>TRBV12-3/TRBV12-4|12|-|-
ASSQTYQKGPQH
>TRBV6-1|12|few|TRBD1
ASSETGVNTEAF
>TRBV6-2/TRBV6-3|12|-|TRBD2
ASSYSGGVNEQF
>TRBV2|13|-|-
ASSDFPGPPGELF
>TRBV11-2|13|-|-
ASSSGYPSGNTIY
>TRBV6-6|10|few|-
ASGGGDTEAF
>TRBV7-9|15|-|-
ASSLDDGRKYQETQY
>TRBV12-3/TRBV12-4|10|few|TRBD1
ASLGQGYGYT
>TRBV20-1|10|many|-
SARDQGNEQF
>TRBV20-1|18|-|-
SAEDQNTGTGLRRGNTIY
>TRBV6-1|16|few|TRBD1
ASIQSTGATVLSYEQY
>TRBV5-1|11|few|-
ASSWDARAGYT
>TRBV5-4|14|-|-
ASSLFAGTQKETQY
>TRBV11-2|16|once|TRBD2
ASSLFTSGGVSYNERF
>TRBV12-3/TRBV12-4|12|-|TRBD2
ASSFIQGGETQY
>TRBV3-1|12|few|TRBD2
ASSQATSGGVAF
>TRBV6-6|13|-|TRBD1
ASSYGDRGDYGYT
>TRBV4-2|13|-|TRBD1
ASSQGSQGANTIY
>TRBV11-1|16|many|-
ASSLYKDSVTGYNEQF
>TRBV11-2|15|-|TRBD2
ASSLGPQRGRTDTQY
>TRBV6-2/TRBV6-3|12|many|-
ASSYSHPSGIQY
>TRBV20-1|14|few|TRBD1
SARGGFLDRDTEAF
>TRBV20-1|10|-|-
SAGDGFTEAF
>TRBV5-1|12|-|-
ASSLSGYDQPQH
>TRBV27|11|-|-
ASSLYEGQPQH
>TRBV12-3/TRBV12-4|11|few|-
ASTGSQVTEAF
>TRBV5-1|12|many|TRBD1
ASSFGTGDDEQY
>TRBV5-1|15|many|TRBD1
ASSLGTGGVLDEKLF
>TRBV12-3/TRBV12-4|11|-|-
ASSYVRNQPQH
>TRBV6-2/TRBV6-3|12|once|-
ASSYSGTQNLQY
>TRBV20-1|13|many|-
SARDASFGNTEAF
>TRBV11-3|14|few|-
ASSLGGQGWKNEQF